This T cell receptor (beta chain) was recorded in a study of control samples from healthy donors and cancer patients. Sequencing was performed with immunoSEQ multiplex PCR; in TCRdb, only in-frame clones are kept and a portion is missing. This sample has about 160,000 clones; approximately 90% occur once, and the top ten carry about 11%. CDR1 and CDR2 (germline): MNHEY, SVGAGI. The CDR3 spans 11 residues. The J segment lost 15 bases and the V segment lost 8 bases, leaving 10 bases of the junction unmatched. The gene calls are TRBV6-5 and TRBJ2-1; 7 bases fit TRBD1. The clonotype was recovered from a man under 40 in good health. Sequencing was performed on blood. CDR3 loop: CASHRQGKVFF. The CDR3, as DNA: TGTGCCAGCCATCGACAGGGAAAGGTGTTCTTC.